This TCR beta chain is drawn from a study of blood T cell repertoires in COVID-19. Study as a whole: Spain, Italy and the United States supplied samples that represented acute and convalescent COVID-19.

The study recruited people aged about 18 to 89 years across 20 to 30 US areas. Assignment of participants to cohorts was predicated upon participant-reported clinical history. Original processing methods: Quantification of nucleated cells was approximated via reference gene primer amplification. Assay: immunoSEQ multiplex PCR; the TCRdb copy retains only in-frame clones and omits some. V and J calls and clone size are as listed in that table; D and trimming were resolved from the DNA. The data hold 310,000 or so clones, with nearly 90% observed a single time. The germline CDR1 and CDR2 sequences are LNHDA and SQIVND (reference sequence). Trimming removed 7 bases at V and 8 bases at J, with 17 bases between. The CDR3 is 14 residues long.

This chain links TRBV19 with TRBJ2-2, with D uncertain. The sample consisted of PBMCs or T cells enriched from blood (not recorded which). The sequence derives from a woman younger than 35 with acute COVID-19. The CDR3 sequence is CASIKTAPRGELFF. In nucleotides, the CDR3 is TGTGCCAGTATCAAAACCGCCCCTAGAGGGGAGCTGTTTTTT.